These T cell receptor beta chains were read from a single sample in a study of vaccination and CD4 T cells after COVID-19. TCRdb ran MiXCR on the PCR reads and lists one entry per CDR3 protein. The sample holds about 10,000 distinct CDR3 sequences; about 60% are singletons and the top ten take more than 20%. These receptors' antigens are unknown. Sequenced sample: CD4+ T cells from blood, cultured in vitro. These receptors were collected from a human donor who had recovered from COVID-19. Each CDR3 is given with its conserved first and last residue. Fields, in order: clone size, V gene, D gene, J gene, CDR3 protein, CDR3 DNA. The D gene is left open where the match is weak. The size of a clone is reported for some rows only, either as once, few or many, or as a class for expanded clones.

>NA|TRBV5-1|NA|TRBJ1-1
CASSLARQGLNTEAFF
TGCGCCAGCAGCTTGGCCCGGCAGGGACTGAACACTGAAGCTTTCTTT
>NA|TRBV15|NA|TRBJ1-2
CATSRDLWGTGYTF
TGTGCCACCAGCAGAGATCTGTGGGGGACCGGCTACACCTTC
>NA|TRBV7-9|NA|TRBJ2-7
CASRDSGRTTYEQYF
TGTGCCAGCAGGGACTCGGGACGGACTACCTACGAGCAGTACTTC
>NA|TRBV7-6|TRBD2|TRBJ2-5
CASSLEPTPSSGGRETQYF
TGTGCCAGCAGCTTAGAGCCAACTCCCTCCAGCGGGGGGCGGGAGACCCAGTACTTC
>NA|TRBV20-1|TRBD2|TRBJ2-3
CSGWGGSVDTQYF
TGCAGTGGATGGGGGGGATCGGTAGATACGCAGTATTTT
>NA|TRBV30|NA|TRBJ1-1
CASTPQVGTEAFF
TGTGCCTCTACGCCCCAGGTGGGCACTGAAGCTTTCTTT
>NA|TRBV12-3/TRBV12-4|NA|TRBJ1-2
CASSPRDRGNLDGYTF
TGTGCCAGCAGTCCGCGGGACCGGGGAAATCTAGATGGCTACACCTTC
>few|TRBV6-1|NA|TRBJ1-5
CASGLGQAVRPQHF
TGTGCCAGCGGCCTGGGACAAGCTGTCAGGCCCCAGCATTTT
>few|TRBV6-5|NA|TRBJ2-6
CASSSSGAGANVLTF
TGTGCCAGCAGTTCGTCAGGGGCTGGGGCCAACGTCCTGACTTTC
>NA|TRBV15|NA|TRBJ2-1
CATSRDGGGGSEQFF
TGTGCCACCAGCAGAGACGGAGGGGGTGGGAGTGAGCAGTTCTTC
>NA|TRBV20-1|TRBD2|TRBJ2-1
CSATVQRGASYNEQFF
TGCAGTGCTACCGTCCAGCGGGGGGCCTCGTACAATGAGCAGTTCTTC
>NA|TRBV2|TRBD1|TRBJ1-1
CASSYHRGGEAFF
TGTGCCAGCAGTTACCACAGGGGCGGTGAAGCTTTCTTT
>NA|TRBV4-2|NA|TRBJ1-5
CASSQDFTGLTGAQHF
TGTGCCAGCAGCCAAGATTTCACAGGCCTAACCGGGGCCCAGCATTTT
>NA|TRBV24-1|NA|TRBJ2-1
CATSDPGTRNNEQFF
TGTGCCACCAGTGACCCCGGGACTCGCAACAATGAGCAGTTCTTC
>NA|TRBV6-2/TRBV6-3|NA|TRBJ1-5
CASSYRVRNQPQHF
TGTGCCAGCAGTTACAGGGTACGGAATCAGCCCCAGCATTTT
>medium-sized|TRBV7-6|NA|TRBJ2-5
CASSLDGGKETQYF
TGTGCCAGCAGCTTAGATGGGGGAAAGGAGACCCAGTACTTC
>few|TRBV2|NA|TRBJ2-1
CASSPRYNEQFF
TGTGCCAGCAGCCCACGCTACAATGAGCAGTTCTTC
>NA|TRBV5-1|TRBD2|TRBJ2-5
CASSGTSGQETQYF
TGCGCCAGTTCAGGGACTAGCGGCCAAGAGACCCAGTACTTC
>once|TRBV19|NA|TRBJ1-2
CASSPLPGDGYTF
TGTGCCAGTAGTCCACTTCCTGGGGACGGCTACACCTTC
>NA|TRBV20-1|TRBD2|TRBJ2-5
CSGTSGMVETQYF
TGCAGTGGGACTAGCGGGATGGTGGAGACCCAGTACTTC
>NA|TRBV2|NA|TRBJ1-2
CASRQGIQNYGYTF
TGTGCCAGCAGACAGGGAATCCAAAACTATGGCTACACCTTC
>few|TRBV15|NA|TRBJ1-2
CATSSRIRDGYTF
TGTGCCACCAGCAGCAGGATAAGGGATGGCTACACCTTC
>NA|TRBV2|TRBD1|TRBJ1-5
CASTGQVSGQPQHF
TGTGCCAGCACGGGACAGGTCTCTGGACAGCCCCAGCATTTT